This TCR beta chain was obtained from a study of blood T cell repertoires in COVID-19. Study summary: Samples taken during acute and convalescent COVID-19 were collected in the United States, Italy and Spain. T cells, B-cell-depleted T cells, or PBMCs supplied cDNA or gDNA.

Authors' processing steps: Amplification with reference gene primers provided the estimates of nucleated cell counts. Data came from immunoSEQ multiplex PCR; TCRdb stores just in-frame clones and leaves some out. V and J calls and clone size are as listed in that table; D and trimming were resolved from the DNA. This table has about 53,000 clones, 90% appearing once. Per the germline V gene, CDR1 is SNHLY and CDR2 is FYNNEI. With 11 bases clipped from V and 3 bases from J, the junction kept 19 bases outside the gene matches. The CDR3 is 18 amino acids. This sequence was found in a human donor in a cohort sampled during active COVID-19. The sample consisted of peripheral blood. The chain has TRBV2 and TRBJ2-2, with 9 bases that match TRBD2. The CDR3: CASGWPRGLAGYTGELFF. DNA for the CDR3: TGTGCCTCCGGATGGCCAAGGGGGCTAGCGGGATACACCGGGGAGCTGTTTTTT.